This T cell receptor (beta chain) derives from a study of CD8+CD57+ T cells in acquired aplastic anemia. On the study more broadly: Sorted CD4+ and CD8+ cells yielded DNA averaging approximately 3 ug. The study, taken as a whole, reports: Patients had roughly 31 CD8+ CDR3 sequences in common with controls (the shared set).

On this clonotype itself: The antigen is undetermined.

Genomic DNA was employed as the template in profiling TCR beta VDJ and CDR3. TCRdb reprocessed the reads with MiXCR, giving one entry per CDR3 protein. The top ten hold roughly 80% of the sample, which has fewer than 80,000 distinct CDR3 sequences, approximately 70% seen once. Selection for sequencing was limited to patients who had shown CD8+CD57+ cell expansion by flow cytometry. Blood was sampled before the patients had received any therapy. This TCR derives from a human donor with aplastic anemia. Sequencing was done on a sample of sorted CD4+, CD8+, or CD8+CD57+ T cells (not recorded which) from PBMCs.

The CDR3 reads CAISAGTGERSPLHF. The CDR3 DNA reads TGTGCCATCAGTGCTGGGACAGGGGAACGTTCACCCCTCCACTTT. The rearrangement uses TRBV10-3 and TRBJ1-6; 10 nucleotides align to TRBD1. V dropped 4 bases and J dropped 9; count of bases not matched to a gene: 6. Per germline, CDR1 ENHRY and CDR2 SYGVKD. There are 15 residues in the CDR3.